The 23 T cell receptor beta chains below come from one sample, sequenced in a study of T cells in Graves' hyperthyroidism and ophthalmopathy. The source material, RNA transcripts, was used to amplify TCR beta CDR3 regions. A first-round RT-PCR of the TCR CDR3 used the HTBI primer set. A single record per CDR3 protein comes from TCRdb applying MiXCR to the multiplex PCR reads. The sample contains some 690,000 distinct CDR3 sequences, 17% of which appear only once. The sequenced sample was blood. The origin of the receptors is a man between 45 and 60 years old with Graves' hyperthyroidism.

This clonotype was counted many times. V gene TRBV7-8 combines with J gene TRBJ1-2; D remains unclear. This CDR3 has 13 residues. V lost 2 bases to trimming and J lost 11 bases, with 15 bases between them. Germline V gives CDR1 SGHVS, CDR2 FQNEAQ. CDR3 in DNA: TGTGCCAGCAGCTTACTGGAATTTAAAGGTTACACCTTC. Its protein product is CASSLLEFKGYTF.

CDR3 coding DNA: TGTGCCAGCAGTGAGAGAACTCCCTGGGGCTACGAGCAGTACTTC. This translates into CASSERTPWGYEQYF. This chain links TRBV25-1 with TRBJ2-7; D is uncertain. The V end was cut by 3 bases, the J end by 3 bases, with 15 bases between. This CDR3 comprises 15 residues. Germline lookup yields CDR1 MGHDK and CDR2 SYGVNS.

This clonotype was recorded many times. The V call is TRBV20-1, the J call TRBJ2-1; TRBD2 might be the D (7 bases). CDR1 is DFQATT and CDR2 is SNEGSKA in the germline V gene (reference sequence). This CDR3 region has 15 residues. V was cut by 3 bases and J by 7 bases, with 19 bases left in between. CDR3 DNA sequence: TGCAGTGCTAGTAGGGGGGGGATCACTCCAAATGAGCAGTTCTTC. Residues: CSASRGGITPNEQFF.

This clonotype was found a few times. The genes are TRBV28 and TRBJ2-5; 7 nucleotides line up with TRBD1. V shed 3 bases, J shed 1 base, and the junction held 8 bases outside the gene matches. The CDR3 length is 16 residues. Germline CDR1 reads MDHEN; CDR2 reads SYDVKM. In nucleotides, the CDR3 is TGTGCCAGCAGTTTTAACCGGGACAGCCTCCAAGAGACCCAGTACTTC. This encodes CASSFNRDSLQETQYF.

In this sample, this clonotype turned up many times. The V call is TRBV27, the J call TRBJ2-1; 14 positions agree with TRBD2. J gave up 9 bases and V 3 bases, and 10 bases lay outside the gene matches. Germline V gene lookup returns CDR1 MNHEY and CDR2 SMNVEV (reference sequence). This CDR3 region has 17 residues. The CDR3 DNA is TGTGCCAGCAGTTTCCCGGGGGTGGGACTAGCGGGAGCTGAGCAGTTCTTC. Its translation is CASSFPGVGLAGAEQFF.

This clonotype was picked up a small number of times. This sequence joins TRBV20-1 and TRBJ1-5; no firm D call. There are 14 residues in the CDR3. Germline V gives CDR1 DFQATT, CDR2 SNEGSKA (reference sequence). Trimming removed 2 bases at V and 3 bases at J, with 11 bases between. The CDR3 sequence is CSARKSGYNQPQHF. In nucleotides, the CDR3 is TGCAGTGCTAGAAAAAGTGGGTACAATCAGCCCCAGCATTTT.

The chain is built from TRBV11-2 and TRBJ2-5; D gene unclear. The length of the CDR3 is 14 residues. The germline V and J ends were trimmed by 2 bases and 3 bases, with 10 bases remaining between them. Germline V gene sequence: CDR1 SGHAT, CDR2 FQNNGV. CDR3 nucleotides: TGTGCCAGCAGCTTAAGTGTGGCAGAAGAGACCCAGTACTTC. It specifies CASSLSVAEETQYF.

This clonotype was seen repeatedly, ten times or more. The J gene is TRBJ2-5, the V gene TRBV2, with D hard to call. V shed 4 bases and J shed 5 bases, with 2 bases lying between them. This CDR3 region has 10 residues. CDR1 SNHLY and CDR2 FYNNEI come from the germline V gene. The CDR3 coding sequence is TGTGCCAGCAGTGTCGAGACCCAGTACTTC. It yields the protein CASSVETQYF.

This clonotype was seen a handful of times. The gene calls are TRBV30 and TRBJ1-5; 7 bases agree with TRBD1. The CDR3 covers 16 residues. J lost 8 bases, V lost 3 bases, and 16 bases had no gene match. CDR1 and CDR2 (germline): GTSNPN, SVGIG (reference sequence). Here the CDR3 reads CAWREDLRDSQEPQHF. Here the CDR3 DNA reads TGTGCCTGGAGAGAAGACCTTCGGGACAGCCAAGAGCCCCAGCATTTT.

Ten or more counts support this clonotype. This sequence joins TRBV9 and TRBJ2-1, with 13 nucleotides matching TRBD2. V was clipped by 2 bases and J by 0 bases; unmatched bases: 8. Germline assignment: CDR1 SGDLS and CDR2 YYNGEE. The CDR3 covers 19 residues. DNA for the CDR3: TGTGCCAGCAGCGTTGGGACTAGCGGGACCCGAGGCTCCTACAATGAGCAGTTCTTC. Its protein is CASSVGTSGTRGSYNEQFF.

V is TRBV6-5 and J is TRBJ1-4; 10 bases agree with TRBD1. Germline lookup yields CDR1 MNHEY and CDR2 SVGAGI. V shed 8 bases and J 5 bases; nucleotides not matched to a gene: 5. This CDR3 is 14 amino acids long. The CDR3 region has the DNA TGTGCCAGCGCTCTGGGACAGGGGAATGAAAAACTGTTTTTT. Translating gives CASALGQGNEKLFF.

A word on this clonotype: A much larger clone differs by one base, so this may be a read error. The chain recombines TRBV3-1 with TRBJ1-1; a possible D gene is TRBD1 (5 bases). The germline V gene has CDR1 LGHDT and CDR2 YNNKEL (reference sequence). This CDR3 is built from 14 residues. Between the trimmed V and J ends, which lost 2 bases and 4 bases, there was a span of 11 bases. The CDR3 coding sequence is TGTGCCAGCAGCCAATTTGGGGGGTTCACTGAAGCTTTCTTT. This encodes CASSQFGGFTEAFF.

This rearrangement joins TRBV6-5 to TRBJ2-1; 7 bases fit TRBD2. Germline assignment: CDR1 MNHEY and CDR2 SVGAGI. This CDR3 has 14 amino acids. Trimming at V came to 0 bases and at J to 7 bases, leaving 3 bases not matched to a gene. The CDR3 protein is CASSYSGGPNEQFF. The CDR3 DNA reads TGTGCCAGCAGTTACTCGGGAGGGCCAAATGAGCAGTTCTTC.

The CDR3 protein is CASSYGTPHQETQYF. The CDR3 DNA follows: TGTGCCAGCAGCTACGGGACACCACACCAAGAGACCCAGTACTTC. This rearrangement joins TRBV6-2 or TRBV6-3 to TRBJ2-5; possible D gene TRBD1, 6 bases. Trimming pared 6 bases from V and 0 bases from J, leaving 14 bases between. Germline CDR1 and CDR2: MNHEY and SVGEGT. The CDR3 has 15 residues.

This clonotype has a count of ten or more. The chain recombines TRBV28 with TRBJ2-7, with D possibly matching TRBD2 (6 bases). The CDR3 is made up of 14 amino acids. Germline V lookup: CDR1 MDHEN, CDR2 SYDVKM. V was shortened by 8 bases and J by 0 bases, with 14 bases between the two germline ends. The CDR3 bases are TGTGCCAGCTCCGGGACTCCGAGCTCCTACGAGCAGTACTTC. Translation: CASSGTPSSYEQYF.

This clonotype was found many times. The rearrangement links TRBV29-1 to TRBJ2-5; D unresolved. This CDR3 region has 10 residues. V was cut by 5 bases and J by 3 bases, with 4 bases left in between. CDR1 is SQVTM, CDR2 ANQGSEA, per germline. CDR3 loop: CSVREETQYF. The CDR3 DNA sequence: TGCAGCGTTAGGGAAGAGACCCAGTACTTC. The variable domain in full, completed from reference TRBV29-1 and TRBJ2-5, reads SAVISQKPSRDICQRGTSLTIQCQVDSQVTMMFWYRQQPGQSLTLIATANQGSEATYESGFVIDKFPISRPNLTFSTLTVSNMSPEDSSIYLCSVREETQYFGPGTRLLVL.

This chain joins TRBV29-1 and TRBJ2-1; 13 nucleotides line up with TRBD2. Trimming removed 3 bases from V and 4 bases from J; junction bases left unmatched: 3. Germline CDR1 and CDR2: SQVTM and ANQGSEA. The CDR3 extends over 15 amino acids. The CDR3 is CSVDRTSGSYNEQFF. The CDR3 bases are TGCAGCGTTGATAGGACTAGCGGGAGTTACAATGAGCAGTTCTTC.

The genes are TRBV7-9 and TRBJ1-2, with D hard to call. The germline CDR1 and CDR2 sequences are SEHNR and FQNEAQ (reference sequence). V shed 5 bases and J shed 6 bases, with 22 bases lying between them. The CDR3 sequence is 16 residues long. This chain's CDR3 is CASSPRRRQRGHGYTF. Here the CDR3 DNA reads TGTGCCAGCAGCCCCCGCAGGAGGCAGCGAGGCCATGGCTACACCTTC.

Many counts were recorded for this clonotype. The genes are TRBV28 and TRBJ2-6, with D perhaps TRBD1 (5 bases). CDR1 and CDR2 from the germline V gene are MDHEN and SYDVKM. Trimming took 10 bases from V and 2 from J, leaving 21 bases between them. This CDR3 is 17 amino acids long. DNA for the CDR3: TGTGCCACCACCACCCCCAATCCAGGGACTGGGGCCAACGTCCTGACTTTC. Encoded protein: CATTTPNPGTGANVLTF.

As regards this clonotype: It may be a read error: a sequence one base away is much more abundant. The chain has TRBV18 and TRBJ1-6; D unclear. The CDR3 totals 12 residues. CDR1 is KGHSH and CDR2 is LQKENI in the germline V gene. The CDR3 DNA follows: TGTGGCAGCTCTCCGAAACAGCAACCCCTCCACTTT. It codes for CGSSPKQQPLHF.

Comments on this clonotype: Since a much larger clone is just one base distant, this may be a read error. The rearrangement links TRBV15 to TRBJ2-5; D is unclear. This CDR3 spans 15 amino acids. The V gene's germline CDR1 is LNHNV and CDR2 YYDKDF (reference sequence). CDR3 amino acids: CAISMPGLSQETQYF. The CDR3, as DNA: TGTGCCATCAGCATGCCCGGCCTTAGCCAAGAGACCCAGTACTTC.

This chain links TRBV29-1 with TRBJ2-3; D is possibly TRBD2 (6 bases). CDR1 is SQVTM and CDR2 is ANQGSEA in the germline V gene. The CDR3 is 12 amino acids. The ends were cut back, 7 bases at V and 6 bases at J, with 14 bases in the middle. The CDR3 nucleotides are TGCAGCGGCAGTAGGGGAGGTGATACGCAGTATTTT. Translating gives CSGSRGGDTQYF.

The chain links TRBV5-1 to TRBJ2-1; 8 nucleotides agree with TRBD2. Per the germline V gene, CDR1 is SGHRS and CDR2 is YFSETQ. With 4 bases clipped from V and 7 bases from J, the junction kept 7 bases outside the gene matches. This CDR3 is built from 14 residues. CDR3 in DNA: TGCGCCAGCAGCCTTAGCGGGATTGGGAATGAGCAGTTCTTC. The encoded protein is CASSLSGIGNEQFF. The full variable domain, completed using reference TRBV5-1 and TRBJ2-1, is KAGVTQTPRYLIKTRGQQVTLSCSPISGHRSVSWYQQTPGQGLQFLFEYFSETQRNKGNFPGRFSGRQFSNSRSEMNVSTLELGDSALYLCASSLSGIGNEQFFGPGTRLTVL.